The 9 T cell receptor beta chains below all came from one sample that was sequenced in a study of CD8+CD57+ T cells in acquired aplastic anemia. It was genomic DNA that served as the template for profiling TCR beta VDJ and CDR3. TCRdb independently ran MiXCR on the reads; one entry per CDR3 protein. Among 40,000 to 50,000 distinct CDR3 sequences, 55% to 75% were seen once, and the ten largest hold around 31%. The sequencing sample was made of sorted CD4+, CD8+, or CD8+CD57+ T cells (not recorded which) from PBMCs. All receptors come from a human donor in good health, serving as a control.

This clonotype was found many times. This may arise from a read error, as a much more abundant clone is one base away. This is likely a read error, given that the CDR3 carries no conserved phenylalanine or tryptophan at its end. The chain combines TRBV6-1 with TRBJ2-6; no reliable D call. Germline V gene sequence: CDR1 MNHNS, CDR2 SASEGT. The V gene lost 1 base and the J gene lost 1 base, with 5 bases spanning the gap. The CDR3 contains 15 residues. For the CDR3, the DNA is TGTGCCAGCAGTGAAGACTCGTCTGGGGCCAACGTCCTGACTCTC. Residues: CASSEDSSGANVLTL.

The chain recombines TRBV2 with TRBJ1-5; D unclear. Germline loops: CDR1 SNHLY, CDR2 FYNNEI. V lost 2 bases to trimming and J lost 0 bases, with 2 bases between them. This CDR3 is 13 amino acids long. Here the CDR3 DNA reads TGTGCCAGCAGTGAACATAGCAATCAGCCCCAGCATTTT. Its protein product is CASSEHSNQPQHF.

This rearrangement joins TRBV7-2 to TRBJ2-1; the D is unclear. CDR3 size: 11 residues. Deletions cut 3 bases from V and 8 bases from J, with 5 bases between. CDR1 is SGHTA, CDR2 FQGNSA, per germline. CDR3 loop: CASSFVHEQFF. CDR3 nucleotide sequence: TGTGCCAGCAGCTTTGTCCATGAGCAGTTCTTC.

The CDR3: CASSDGRTYNSPYGYTF. For the CDR3, the DNA is TGCGCCAGCAGTGACGGGAGGACCTATAATTCACCCTATGGCTACACCTTC. This chain links TRBV10-1 with TRBJ1-2; unclear D gene. Per germline, CDR1 WNHNN and CDR2 SYGVQD (reference sequence). Trimming removed 3 bases at V and 4 bases at J, with 21 bases between. This CDR3 contains 17 residues.

CDR3 region: CASRLTGLAVYYEQYF. Written as DNA, the CDR3 is TGTGCCAGCAGATTAACGGGACTTGCTGTTTACTACGAGCAGTACTTC. The gene calls are TRBV7-2 and TRBJ2-7, with D possibly TRBD2 on 6 matching bases. Germline V gives CDR1 SGHTA, CDR2 FQGNSA. The length of the CDR3 is 16 residues. With 6 bases removed from V and 3 bases from J, the gap between germline ends came to 21 bases.

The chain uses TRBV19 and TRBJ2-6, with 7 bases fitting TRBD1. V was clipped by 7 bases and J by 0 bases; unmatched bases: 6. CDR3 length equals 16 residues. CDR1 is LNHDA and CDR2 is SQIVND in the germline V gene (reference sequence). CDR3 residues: CASIGAGGSGANVLTF. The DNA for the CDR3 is TGTGCCAGTATAGGGGCAGGGGGCTCTGGGGCCAACGTCCTGACTTTC. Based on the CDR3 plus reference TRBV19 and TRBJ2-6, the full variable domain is DGGITQSPKYLFRKEGQNVTLSCEQNLNHDAMYWYRQDPGQGLRLIYYSQIVNDFQKGDIAEGYSVSREKKESFPLTVTSAQKNPTAFYLCASIGAGGSGANVLTFGAGSRLTVL.

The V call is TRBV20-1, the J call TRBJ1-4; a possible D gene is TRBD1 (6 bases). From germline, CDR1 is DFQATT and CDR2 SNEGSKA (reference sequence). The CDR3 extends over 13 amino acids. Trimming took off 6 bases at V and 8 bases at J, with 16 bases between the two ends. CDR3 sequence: CSASTGTREKLFF. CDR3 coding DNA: TGCAGTGCCAGCACCGGGACAAGGGAAAAACTGTTTTTT.

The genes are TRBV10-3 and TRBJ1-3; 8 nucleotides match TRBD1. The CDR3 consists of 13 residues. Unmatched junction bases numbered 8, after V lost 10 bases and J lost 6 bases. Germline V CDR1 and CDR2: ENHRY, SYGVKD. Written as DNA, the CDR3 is TGTGCCACCTGGACAGGGCTTGAAAACACCATATATTTT. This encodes CATWTGLENTIYF.

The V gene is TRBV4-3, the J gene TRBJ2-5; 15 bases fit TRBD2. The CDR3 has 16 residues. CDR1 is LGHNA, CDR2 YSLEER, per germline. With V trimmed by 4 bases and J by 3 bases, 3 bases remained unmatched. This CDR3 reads CASSPGLAGGKETQYF. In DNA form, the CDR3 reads TGCGCCAGCAGCCCGGGACTAGCGGGGGGAAAAGAGACCCAGTACTTC.